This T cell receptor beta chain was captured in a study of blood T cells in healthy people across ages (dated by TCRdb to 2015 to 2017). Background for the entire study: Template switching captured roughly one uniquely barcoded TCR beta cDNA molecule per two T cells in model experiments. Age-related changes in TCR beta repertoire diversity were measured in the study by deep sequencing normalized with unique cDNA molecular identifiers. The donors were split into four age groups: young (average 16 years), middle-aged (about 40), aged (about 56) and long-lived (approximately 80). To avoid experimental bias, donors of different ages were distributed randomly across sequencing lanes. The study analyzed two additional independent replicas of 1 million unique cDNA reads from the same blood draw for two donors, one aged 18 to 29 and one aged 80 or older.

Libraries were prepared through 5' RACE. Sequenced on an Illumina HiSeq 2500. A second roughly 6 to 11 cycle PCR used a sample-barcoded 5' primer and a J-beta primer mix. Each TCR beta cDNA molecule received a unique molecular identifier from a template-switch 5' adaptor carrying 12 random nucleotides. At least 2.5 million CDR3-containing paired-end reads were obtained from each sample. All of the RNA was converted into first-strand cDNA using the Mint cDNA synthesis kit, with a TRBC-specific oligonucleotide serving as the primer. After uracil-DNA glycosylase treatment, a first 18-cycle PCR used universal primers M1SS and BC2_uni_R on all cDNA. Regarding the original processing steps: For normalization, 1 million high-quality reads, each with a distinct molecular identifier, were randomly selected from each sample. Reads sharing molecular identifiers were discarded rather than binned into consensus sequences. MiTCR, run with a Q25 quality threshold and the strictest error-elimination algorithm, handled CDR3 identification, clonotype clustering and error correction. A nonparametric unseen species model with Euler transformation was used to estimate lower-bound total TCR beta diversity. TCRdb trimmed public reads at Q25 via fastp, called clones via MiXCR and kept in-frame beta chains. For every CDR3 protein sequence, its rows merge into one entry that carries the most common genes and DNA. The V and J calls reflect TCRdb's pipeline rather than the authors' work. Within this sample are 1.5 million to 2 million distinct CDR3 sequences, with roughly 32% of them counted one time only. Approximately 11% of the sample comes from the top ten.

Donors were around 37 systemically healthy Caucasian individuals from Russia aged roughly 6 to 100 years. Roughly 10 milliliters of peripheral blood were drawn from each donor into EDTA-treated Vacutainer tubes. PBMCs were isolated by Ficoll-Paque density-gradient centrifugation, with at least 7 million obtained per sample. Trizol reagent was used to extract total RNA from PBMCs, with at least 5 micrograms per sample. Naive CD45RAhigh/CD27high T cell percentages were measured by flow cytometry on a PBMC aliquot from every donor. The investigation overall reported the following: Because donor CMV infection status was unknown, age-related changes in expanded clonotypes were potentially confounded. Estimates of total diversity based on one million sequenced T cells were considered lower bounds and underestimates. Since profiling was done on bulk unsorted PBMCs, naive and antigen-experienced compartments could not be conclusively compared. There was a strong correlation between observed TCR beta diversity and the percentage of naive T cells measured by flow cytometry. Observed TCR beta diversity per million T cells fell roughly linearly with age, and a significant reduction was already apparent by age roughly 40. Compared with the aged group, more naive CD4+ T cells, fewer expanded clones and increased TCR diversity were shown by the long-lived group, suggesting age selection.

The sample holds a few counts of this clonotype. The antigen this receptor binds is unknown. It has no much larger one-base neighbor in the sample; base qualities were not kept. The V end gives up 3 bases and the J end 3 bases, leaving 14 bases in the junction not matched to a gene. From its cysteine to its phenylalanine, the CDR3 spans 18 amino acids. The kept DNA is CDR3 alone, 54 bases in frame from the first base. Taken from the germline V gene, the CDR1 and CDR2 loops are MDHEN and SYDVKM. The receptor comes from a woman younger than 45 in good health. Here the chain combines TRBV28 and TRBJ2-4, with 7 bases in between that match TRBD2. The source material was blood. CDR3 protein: CASSFLPRAGRDKNIQYF. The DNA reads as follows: TGTGCCAGCAGTTTTTTACCTAGAGCGGGACGGGACAAAAACATTCAGTACTTC.